These 28 T cell receptor beta chains originate from one sample sequenced in a study of control samples from healthy donors and cancer patients. Repertoires were generated with immunoSEQ multiplex PCR, while TCRdb's copy carries only in-frame clones and drops some. The sample shows around 150,000 clones, about 90% of them seen only once. The sequenced material came from blood. The receptors come from a man younger than 40 in good health.

This chain links TRBV6-2 or TRBV6-3 with TRBJ2-5; D tentatively fits TRBD1 or TRBD2 (5 bases each). The CDR3 has 14 residues. V was cut by 2 bases and J by 9 bases, with 16 bases left in between. In germline, CDR1 is MNHEY, CDR2 SVGEGT. The CDR3 DNA is TGTGCCAGCAGTTACGGTATCGTCGGGACGGCCCAGTACTTC. Translation gives CASSYGIVGTAQYF.

The genes are TRBV3-1 (or the pseudogene TRBV3-2) and TRBJ2-3; D perhaps matches TRBD1 (5 bases). Trimming shortened V by 7 bases and J by 0 bases, and 17 bases separated the two germline ends. This CDR3 is 16 amino acids long. The germline V gene encodes CDR1 LGHDT and CDR2 YNNKEL (reference sequence). The chain's CDR3 is CASIPDGAASTDTQYF. Written as DNA, the CDR3 is TGTGCCAGCATTCCTGATGGGGCAGCTAGCACAGATACGCAGTATTTT.

CDR3 residues: CASRVQQGNDYNEQFF. DNA for the CDR3: TGTGCCAGCAGGGTCCAACAGGGGAATGACTACAATGAGCAGTTCTTC. The chain links TRBV27 to TRBJ2-1; 7 nucleotides align to TRBD1. The V gene's germline CDR1 is MNHEY and CDR2 SMNVEV (reference sequence). V lost 6 bases to trimming and J lost 3 bases; unmatched junction nucleotides: 11. This CDR3 region has 16 residues.

The chain employs TRBV5-5 and TRBJ1-6, with TRBD1 matching over 7 bases. This CDR3 has 14 residues. Unmatched junction bases numbered 4, after V lost 4 bases and J lost 6 bases. In germline, CDR1 is SGHKS, CDR2 YYEKEE (reference sequence). This chain's CDR3 is CASSGRDSNSPLHF. Written as DNA, the CDR3 is TGTGCCAGCAGCGGTAGGGACAGTAATTCACCCCTCCACTTT.

CDR3 DNA sequence: TGTGCCAGCAGCTTCGGTCCTCGGGCTGGGGAGCTGTTTTTT. Encoded protein: CASSFGPRAGELFF. The genes are TRBV5-6 and TRBJ2-2; D is undetermined. The germline CDR1 and CDR2 sequences are SGHDT and YYEEEE. Trimming removed 2 bases at V and 8 bases at J, with 13 bases between. CDR3 size: 14 residues. Drawing the rest from reference TRBV5-6 and TRBJ2-2, the complete variable domain is DAGVTQSPTHLIKTRGQQVTLRCSPKSGHDTVSWYQQALGQGPQFIFQYYEEEERQRGNFPDRFSGHQFPNYSSELNVNALLLGDSALYLCASSFGPRAGELFFGEGSRLTVL.

This clone has only one observation. The chain links TRBV2 to TRBJ1-1; D remains ambiguous. The V and J ends lost 3 bases and 5 bases respectively, with 10 bases between them. CDR1 and CDR2 (germline): SNHLY, FYNNEI. This CDR3 comprises 13 residues. CDR3 amino acids: CASSDGVFTEAFF. The CDR3 DNA reads as TGTGCCAGCAGTGACGGGGTATTTACTGAAGCTTTCTTT.

In its sample, this clone was seen once. The chain is built from TRBV3-1 (or the pseudogene TRBV3-2) and TRBJ1-2; D is possibly TRBD1 (5 bases). This CDR3 is 14 amino acids long. V gave up 6 bases and J gave up 8 bases, with 19 bases separating them. Germline V CDR1 and CDR2: LGHDT, YNNKEL (reference sequence). In DNA form, the CDR3 reads TGTGCCAGCAGTACCGGGACCGGGGTTGGAGGCTACACCTTC. It encodes CASSTGTGVGGYTF.

This sequence joins TRBV10-3 and TRBJ2-6; no clear D. The length of the CDR3 is 14 residues. V was cut by 2 bases and J by 4 bases, with 6 bases left in between. CDR1 and CDR2 (germline): ENHRY, SYGVKD. The CDR3: CAISEGLGANVLTF. The CDR3 DNA sequence: TGTGCCATCAGTGAGGGGCTCGGGGCCAACGTCCTGACTTTC.

The chain carries TRBV6-1 and TRBJ1-1, with D perhaps TRBD1 (6 bases). This CDR3 region has 12 residues. V lost 6 bases to trimming and J lost 4 bases, with 9 bases between them. Germline V lookup: CDR1 MNHNS, CDR2 SASEGT. CDR3 amino acids: CASRQGSTEAFF. The CDR3, as DNA: TGTGCCAGCAGGCAGGGGTCCACTGAAGCTTTCTTT.

The chain links TRBV6-2 or TRBV6-3 to TRBJ2-5; no clear D. V lost 0 bases to trimming and J lost 5 bases, with 22 bases between them. CDR3 length equals 18 residues. Germline V gene lookup returns CDR1 MNHEY and CDR2 SVGEGT. CDR3 in amino acids: CASSYSTVPSSMEETQYF. The CDR3 bases are TGTGCCAGCAGTTACTCCACAGTGCCCTCCAGCATGGAGGAGACCCAGTACTTC.

About this clone: The same CDR3 can be traced to other DNA sequences in this sample. The chain employs TRBV18 and TRBJ1-4; 10 bases map to TRBD1. Per the germline V gene, CDR1 is KGHSH and CDR2 is LQKENI. Trimming at V came to 0 bases and at J to 5 bases, leaving 0 bases not matched to a gene. This CDR3 is 15 amino acids long. CDR3 nucleotide sequence: TGTGCCAGCTCACCACCGGGACAGGGGAATGAAAAACTGTTTTTT. This sequence encodes CASSPPGQGNEKLFF.

The CDR3 nucleotides are TGTGCCAGCAGTTCGGAAATGGGGAGGGCTGCTGGCTACACCTTC. It translates to CASSSEMGRAAGYTF. The chain has TRBV28 and TRBJ1-2; no clear D. The germline gives CDR1 MDHEN, CDR2 SYDVKM. There are 15 residues in the CDR3. V was pared by 4 bases and J by 7 bases, with 19 bases between.

This chain joins TRBV19 and TRBJ1-1, with TRBD1 as a possible D gene (6 bases). V was clipped by 4 bases and J by 4 bases, with 10 bases between them. Germline CDR1 and CDR2: LNHDA and SQIVND (reference sequence). This CDR3 contains 13 residues. The CDR3 protein is CASSTKGGTEAFF. The DNA of the CDR3 is TGTGCCAGTAGTACCAAGGGGGGCACTGAAGCTTTCTTT.

J is TRBJ2-3 and V is TRBV10-3; 11 bases match TRBD2. Trimming removed 7 bases from V and 5 bases from J; junction bases left unmatched: 2. Germline CDR1 reads ENHRY; CDR2 reads SYGVKD. This CDR3 has 13 residues. The CDR3 here is CAIKGTSGDTQYF. CDR3 DNA: TGTGCCATCAAAGGGACTAGCGGAGATACGCAGTATTTT.

This CDR3 reads CASSQEMDEQYF. The CDR3 DNA is TGTGCCAGCAGCCAAGAAATGGACGAGCAGTACTTC. The chain recombines TRBV3-1 (or the pseudogene TRBV3-2) with TRBJ2-7; D not certain. CDR1 is LGHDT and CDR2 is YNNKEL in the germline V gene (reference sequence). The germline V and J ends were trimmed by 0 bases and 5 bases, with 5 bases remaining between them. This CDR3 spans 12 amino acids.

This clone showed up just once. The V gene is TRBV6-1, the J gene TRBJ2-6; no clear D. Germline V gene lookup returns CDR1 MNHNS and CDR2 SASEGT. The CDR3 contains 15 residues. The V end lost 1 base, the J end lost 0 bases, and 4 bases lay between the germline ends. The CDR3 region is CASSEDFSGANVLTF. For the CDR3, the DNA is TGTGCCAGCAGTGAAGATTTCTCTGGGGCCAACGTCCTGACTTTC.

This clone has at least ten counts. The rearrangement links TRBV5-6 to TRBJ1-2; 7 nucleotides agree with TRBD1. CDR1 and CDR2 from the germline V gene are SGHDT and YYEEEE. The junction had 9 bases not matched to a gene; V was cut back by 2 bases and J by 5 bases. The CDR3 length is 15 residues. CDR3 in amino acids: CASSFRGGGFYGYTF. The CDR3 DNA sequence: TGTGCCAGCAGCTTCCGCGGAGGGGGCTTTTATGGCTACACCTTC.

The chain carries TRBV4-1 and TRBJ2-1, with no clear D. CDR3 length: 14 amino acids. The germline V and J ends were trimmed by 5 bases and 7 bases, with 15 bases remaining between them. Germline loops: CDR1 MGHRA, CDR2 YSYEKL. CDR3: CASSSIPWKNEQFF. The CDR3 DNA follows: TGCGCCAGCAGCTCAATCCCTTGGAAAAATGAGCAGTTCTTC.

This chain joins TRBV2 and TRBJ1-2; D unclear. The CDR3 is 11 amino acids. Trimming pared 7 bases from V and 7 bases from J, leaving 10 bases between. Germline V gene lookup returns CDR1 SNHLY and CDR2 FYNNEI. CDR3 bases: TGTGCCAGCATAACGGTAGCTGGCTACACCTTC. This translates into CASITVAGYTF.

The chain combines TRBV7-3 with TRBJ2-1; D not resolved. Per the germline V gene, CDR1 is SGHTA and CDR2 is FQGTGA. V lost 3 bases, J lost 6 bases, and 18 bases lay in between. The CDR3 consists of 16 residues. The CDR3: CASSFRFGDGPNEQFF. The CDR3 region has the DNA TGTGCCAGCAGCTTTAGGTTTGGCGACGGACCCAATGAGCAGTTCTTC.

The chain uses TRBV10-3 and TRBJ1-5, with D tentatively TRBD1 (5 bases). Germline V lookup: CDR1 ENHRY, CDR2 SYGVKD. The CDR3 is made up of 14 amino acids. The germline V and J ends were trimmed by 10 bases and 2 bases, with 15 bases remaining between them. CDR3 sequence reads: CATTSGQGNQPQHF. The DNA of the CDR3 is TGTGCCACCACGTCAGGGCAGGGCAATCAGCCCCAGCATTTT.

This sequence joins TRBV5-8 and TRBJ2-1, with 11 bases lining up with TRBD1. Trimming took 2 bases from V and 3 from J; bases not matched to a gene: 4. This CDR3 has 16 residues. Germline assignment: CDR1 SGHTS and CDR2 YDEGEE. The CDR3 DNA is TGTGCCAGCAGCTTTCCGGGACAGGGGGTCTACAATGAGCAGTTCTTC. Translating gives CASSFPGQGVYNEQFF. Full variable domain (rest looked up from reference TRBV5-8 and TRBJ2-1): EAGVTQSPTHLIKTRGQQATLRCSPISGHTSVYWYQQALGLGLQFLLWYDEGEERNRGNFPPRFSGRQFPNYSSELNVNALELEDSALYLCASSFPGQGVYNEQFFGPGTRLTVL.

J is TRBJ1-3 and V is TRBV18, with a possible D match to TRBD1 (5 bases). Trimming cost V 3 bases and J 4 bases, with 16 bases left between them. Germline values: CDR1 KGHSH, CDR2 LQKENI. CDR3 length: 16 amino acids. This CDR3 is CASSPYDPTEGNTIYF. The CDR3 nucleotides are TGTGCCAGCTCACCTTATGACCCGACAGAAGGAAACACCATATATTTT. The full variable domain, rest sourced from reference TRBV18 and TRBJ1-3, is NAGVMQNPRHLVRRRGQEARLRCSPMKGHSHVYWYRQLPEEGLKFMVYLQKENIIDESGMPKERFSAEFPKEGPSILRIQQVVRGDSAAYFCASSPYDPTEGNTIYFGEGSWLTVV.

The rearrangement links TRBV28 to TRBJ1-5; TRBD1 agrees at 7 bases. Germline V lookup: CDR1 MDHEN, CDR2 SYDVKM. The CDR3 runs to 13 residues. The V gene end was trimmed by 11 bases and the J gene end by 1 base; junction bases not matched to a gene: 5. The CDR3 loop reads CAFSRGSNQPQHF. The CDR3 DNA reads TGTGCCTTCTCCAGGGGGAGCAATCAGCCCCAGCATTTT.

This chain links TRBV6-5 with TRBJ1-6; 7 nucleotides line up with TRBD1. Unmatched junction bases numbered 5, after V lost 6 bases and J lost 6 bases. Germline V CDR1 and CDR2: MNHEY, SVGAGI. This CDR3 contains 14 residues. CDR3 bases: TGTGCCAGCAGGGTGGACAGGTTTAATTCACCCCTCCACTTT. This sequence encodes CASRVDRFNSPLHF.

CDR3 residues: CASSLGSDSPLHF. The CDR3 DNA follows: TGTGCCAGCAGCTTAGGGAGCGATTCACCCCTCCACTTT. This chain uses TRBV3-1 (or the pseudogene TRBV3-2) with TRBJ1-6; D is undetermined. CDR1 LGHDT and CDR2 YNNKEL come from the germline V gene (reference sequence). CDR3 length equals 13 residues. V lost 5 bases and J 8 bases, leaving 10 bases between the germline ends.

The chain carries TRBV18 and TRBJ2-5; perhaps TRBD2 as D (5 bases). V was cut by 6 bases and J by 2 bases, with 10 bases left in between. The CDR3 has 13 amino acids. The germline CDR1 and CDR2 sequences are KGHSH and LQKENI. CDR3 DNA: TGTGCCAGCTCCACCGGGGTTCAAGAGACCCAGTACTTC. Translating gives CASSTGVQETQYF.

The chain carries TRBV29-1 and TRBJ1-3; D is perhaps TRBD1 (5 bases). The CDR3 has 13 amino acids. Germline CDR1 is SQVTM and CDR2 is ANQGSEA. Trimming stripped 8 bases from V and 0 bases from J, with 11 bases between. The DNA of the CDR3 is TGCAGCTGTAGACAGCTCTCTGGAAACACCATATATTTT. It codes for CSCRQLSGNTIYF. The whole variable domain, remainder taken from reference TRBV29-1 and TRBJ1-3, is SAVISQKPSRDICQRGTSLTIQCQVDSQVTMMFWYRQQPGQSLTLIATANQGSEATYESGFVIDKFPISRPNLTFSTLTVSNMSPEDSSIYLCSCRQLSGNTIYFGEGSWLTVV.